Presented here are 30 T cell receptor beta chains from one specimen sequenced in a study of blood T cell repertoires in COVID-19 (dated by TCRdb to the early 2020s). Library preparation employed the immunoSEQ multiplex PCR assay. This is the immuneACCESS table as TCRdb keeps it, with only in-frame sequences that have V and J called. A part of the clones is gone; compared with another copy, unresolved V genes explain less than half, and the rest is unexplained. In all, the sample holds 200,000 to 250,000 clones, and around 80% of those were seen once. The top ten clonotypes cover approximately 15% of the sample. Sequencing was done on a sample of PBMCs or T cells enriched from blood (not recorded which). These receptors were obtained from a man aged 35-49 years who had recovered from COVID-19.

The chain links TRBV10-3 to TRBJ2-7, with 7 bases fitting TRBD1. Trimming removed 9 bases from V and 6 bases from J; junction bases left unmatched: 5. Per germline, CDR1 ENHRY and CDR2 SYGVKD. The CDR3 is 11 amino acids. Here the CDR3 reads CAMGRTGEQYF. The CDR3, as DNA: TGTGCCATGGGCCGGACAGGCGAGCAGTACTTC.

The genes are TRBV5-1 and TRBJ2-1, with 8 nucleotides matching TRBD2. CDR1 SGHRS and CDR2 YFSETQ come from the germline V gene. The CDR3 has 18 amino acids. The junction had 15 bases not matched to a gene; V was cut back by 2 bases and J by 5 bases. CDR3 sequence (DNA): TGCGCCAGCAGCTTTTCGTTTCGGGAGGGCCGTATCAACAATGAGCAGTTCTTC. Amino acid sequence: CASSFSFREGRINNEQFF.

The chain carries TRBV10-3 and TRBJ1-2; no clear D. The V end lost 11 bases, the J end lost 6 bases, and 22 bases lay between the germline ends. The CDR3 has 14 residues. Germline CDR1 and CDR2: ENHRY and SYGVKD. This CDR3 is CASTRRDILDGYTF. DNA for the CDR3: TGTGCCTCGACCCGCCGGGATATACTTGATGGCTACACCTTC.

This clone was observed once. The gene calls are TRBV28 and TRBJ2-7; tentatively, D is TRBD1 (6 bases). The CDR3 sequence is 12 residues long. V lost 6 bases to trimming and J lost 5 bases, with 11 bases between them. Germline assignment: CDR1 MDHEN and CDR2 SYDVKM. CDR3 protein: CASRTGYHEQYF. CDR3 DNA sequence: TGTGCCAGCAGAACAGGGTACCACGAGCAGTACTTC.

This chain connects TRBV2 to TRBJ2-2, with 8 bases fitting TRBD1. V was pared by 4 bases and J by 6 bases, with 7 bases of the junction left unmatched. Germline V gene data show CDR1 as SNHLY and CDR2 as FYNNEI. The CDR3 runs 15 residues. This chain's CDR3 is CASSVRTGRAGELFF. The CDR3 bases are TGTGCCAGCAGTGTACGGACAGGGAGAGCCGGGGAGCTGTTTTTT.

J is TRBJ1-5 and V is TRBV2; D is perhaps TRBD1 (6 bases). The CDR3 runs 16 residues. The ends were cut back, 4 bases at V and 1 base at J, with 14 bases in the middle. CDR1 SNHLY and CDR2 FYNNEI come from the germline V gene. The CDR3 bases are TGTGCCAGCAGTGTTTGGGCAGGGGAAAGCAATCAGCCCCAGCATTTT. Amino acids: CASSVWAGESNQPQHF. Full variable domain (rest looked up from reference TRBV2 and TRBJ1-5): EPEVTQTPSHQVTQMGQEVILRCVPISNHLYFYWYRQILGQKVEFLVSFYNNEISEKSEIFDDQFSVERPDGSNFTLKIRSTKLEDSAMYFCASSVWAGESNQPQHFGDGTRLSIL.

This clone was counted a single time. The chain has TRBV30 and TRBJ1-1, with D uncertain. From germline, CDR1 is GTSNPN and CDR2 SVGIG (reference sequence). The CDR3 length is 13 residues. Trimming pared 0 bases from V and 5 bases from J, leaving 10 bases between. The CDR3 sequence: CAWSVTAFTEAFF. Here the CDR3 DNA reads TGTGCCTGGAGTGTAACTGCGTTTACTGAAGCTTTCTTT. Complete variable domain (other parts from reference TRBV30 and TRBJ1-1): SQTIHQWPATLVQPVGSPLSLECTVEGTSNPNLYWYRQAAGRGLQLLFYSVGIGQISSEVPQNLSASRPQDRQFILSSKKLLLSDSGFYLCAWSVTAFTEAFFGQGTRLTVV.

V gene TRBV19 combines with J gene TRBJ1-5; 9 bases are shared with TRBD1. Germline loops: CDR1 LNHDA, CDR2 SQIVND (reference sequence). This CDR3 spans 15 amino acids. V was clipped by 7 bases and J by 3 bases; unmatched bases: 7. The CDR3 DNA reads TGTGCCAGTATCGACAACAGGGGGCCCAATCAGCCCCAGCATTTT. Translating gives CASIDNRGPNQPQHF.

V gene TRBV3-1 (or the pseudogene TRBV3-2) combines with J gene TRBJ1-3, with D unclear. Germline lookup yields CDR1 LGHDT and CDR2 YNNKEL (reference sequence). The CDR3 sequence is 17 residues long. Trimming removed 2 bases at V and 4 bases at J, with 18 bases between. DNA of the CDR3: TGTGCCAGCAGCCAACTATCTCCGGGCTGGAGGGGAAACACCATATATTTT. Translating it yields CASSQLSPGWRGNTIYF.

The CDR3 DNA reads as TGTGCCAGCGTGTGGCTAGCGGGAGAGGCGGCGCAGTATTTT. Its translation is CASVWLAGEAAQYF. The genes are TRBV6-5 and TRBJ2-3; TRBD2 matches 10 bases. The CDR3 totals 14 residues. Germline CDR1 is MNHEY and CDR2 is SVGAGI. V dropped 8 bases and J dropped 10; count of bases not matched to a gene: 12.

J is TRBJ1-6 and V is TRBV28; D is ambiguous. CDR1 is MDHEN, CDR2 SYDVKM, per germline. The CDR3 is 15 amino acids. The V end was cut by 5 bases, the J end by 9 bases, with 17 bases between. The CDR3, as DNA: TGTGCCAGCAGTCTCCCCCTATCTAAGAGTTCACCCCTCCACTTT. It specifies CASSLPLSKSSPLHF.

The rearrangement uses TRBV5-1 and TRBJ2-3; D possibly corresponds to TRBD2 (5 bases). Germline V gives CDR1 SGHRS, CDR2 YFSETQ. This CDR3 is built from 14 residues. Deletions cut 0 bases from V and 2 bases from J, with 7 bases between. In DNA, the CDR3 is TGCGCCAGCAGCTTGGGACTAACCACAGATACGCAGTATTTT. Protein: CASSLGLTTDTQYF. The full variable domain, completed using reference TRBV5-1 and TRBJ2-3, is KAGVTQTPRYLIKTRGQQVTLSCSPISGHRSVSWYQQTPGQGLQFLFEYFSETQRNKGNFPGRFSGRQFSNSRSEMNVSTLELGDSALYLCASSLGLTTDTQYFGPGTRLTVL.

The table lists this clone with a count of one. This chain links TRBV11-2 with TRBJ2-7; 9 nucleotides agree with TRBD2. The J segment lost 5 bases and the V segment lost 6 bases, leaving 5 bases of the junction unmatched. The CDR3 contains 13 residues. The germline V gene encodes CDR1 SGHAT and CDR2 FQNNGV. The CDR3 sequence is CASSREREDEQYF. The CDR3, as DNA: TGTGCCAGCAGTCGGGAGCGGGAGGACGAGCAGTACTTC.

The gene calls are TRBV2 and TRBJ2-5; TRBD1 matches 7 bases. Germline CDR1 and CDR2: SNHLY and FYNNEI. Trimming at V came to 6 bases and at J to 2 bases, leaving 6 bases not matched to a gene. The CDR3 runs 14 residues. The DNA for the CDR3 is TGTGCCAGCAGCGCCGGGACAGAACAAGAGACCCAGTACTTC. As protein: CASSAGTEQETQYF.

This rearrangement joins TRBV27 to TRBJ1-5; tentative D call: TRBD1 (6 bases). There are 17 residues in the CDR3. CDR1 and CDR2 from the germline V gene are MNHEY and SMNVEV (reference sequence). Trimming stripped 2 bases from V and 6 bases from J, with 20 bases between. The chain's CDR3 is CASSLIQGSVRVQPQHF. Here the CDR3 DNA reads TGTGCCAGCAGTTTAATCCAGGGGAGTGTTCGAGTTCAGCCCCAGCATTTT.

This clone was counted at least ten times. The chain carries TRBV27 and TRBJ2-5; D possibly corresponds to TRBD1 (6 bases). From germline, CDR1 is MNHEY and CDR2 SMNVEV (reference sequence). This CDR3 region has 13 residues. V was pared by 2 bases and J by 7 bases, with 11 bases between. CDR3 in amino acids: CASSLLDSMTQYF. CDR3 sequence (DNA): TGTGCCAGCAGTTTACTGGACAGTATGACCCAGTACTTC.

This clone has a handful of counts. The chain couples TRBV20-1 to TRBJ2-3; 14 bases match TRBD2. Germline lookup yields CDR1 DFQATT and CDR2 SNEGSKA (reference sequence). The CDR3 has 16 residues. The V and J ends lost 3 bases and 2 bases, in that order; junction bases with no gene match: 4. The CDR3 coding sequence is TGCAGTGCTAGTGGACTAGCGGGGGGTCCCACAGATACGCAGTATTTT. This encodes CSASGLAGGPTDTQYF.

The chain recombines TRBV9 with TRBJ1-6; 7 bases align to TRBD1. Looked up from germline, CDR1 is SGDLS and CDR2 is YYNGEE. This CDR3 is 16 amino acids long. V gave up 3 bases and J gave up 7 bases; unmatched junction bases: 10. CDR3 nucleotides: TGTGCCAGCAGCGACCGACAGGGTTCAGGCAATTCACCCCTCCACTTT. It specifies CASSDRQGSGNSPLHF. The variable domain in full, completed from reference TRBV9 and TRBJ1-6, reads DSGVTQTPKHLITATGQRVTLRCSPRSGDLSVYWYQQSLDQGLQFLIQYYNGEERAKGNILERFSAQQFPDLHSELNLSSLELGDSALYFCASSDRQGSGNSPLHFGNGTRLTVT.

The V and J genes are TRBV19 and TRBJ2-5; D not certain. V lost 5 bases and J 5 bases, leaving 21 bases between the germline ends. The CDR3 spans 16 residues. Germline assignment: CDR1 LNHDA and CDR2 SQIVND (reference sequence). The CDR3, as DNA: TGTGCCAGTAGTCTCTCCACGGCACTTCGAGGCGAGACCCAGTACTTC. This sequence encodes CASSLSTALRGETQYF.

The chain combines TRBV4-2 with TRBJ1-5; D gene unclear. The CDR3 extends over 15 amino acids. Deletions cut 1 base from V and 4 bases from J, with 11 bases between. Germline-derived CDR1 and CDR2 are LGHNA and YNFKEQ. DNA for the CDR3: TGTGCCAGCAGCCAAGCTGGCACAGCAAATCAGCCCCAGCATTTT. Amino acids: CASSQAGTANQPQHF.

This clone was seen once. The chain joins TRBV28 to TRBJ2-1; 7 nucleotides line up with TRBD1. From germline, CDR1 is MDHEN and CDR2 SYDVKM. This CDR3 has 15 residues. V was pared by 5 bases and J by 5 bases, with 9 bases of the junction left unmatched. CDR3 bases: TGTGCCAGCAGTGATGGGGGACAGCCTAACAATGAGCAGTTCTTC. This encodes CASSDGGQPNNEQFF.

V is TRBV5-4 and J is TRBJ2-7, with 10 nucleotides matching TRBD2. The CDR3 covers 14 residues. Germline V gives CDR1 SGHNT, CDR2 YYREEE (reference sequence). The trim removed 3 bases at V and 2 bases at J, leaving 2 bases unmatched. The CDR3 DNA is TGTGCCAGCAGCTCAGGACTAGCGGCCTACGAGCAGTACTTC. This gives the protein CASSSGLAAYEQYF.

This rearrangement joins TRBV3-1 (or the pseudogene TRBV3-2) to TRBJ1-5, with a tentative D call TRBD1 (5 bases). The CDR3 spans 15 residues. CDR1 LGHDT and CDR2 YNNKEL come from the germline V gene (reference sequence). V gave up 4 bases and J gave up 8 bases, with 18 bases separating them. Here the CDR3 reads CASSLRTGVMEPQHF. Written as DNA, the CDR3 is TGTGCCAGCAGCCTCCGAACAGGTGTCATGGAGCCCCAGCATTTT.

The chain combines TRBV23-1 with TRBJ1-3; D gene unclear. TRBV23-1 is an ORF, with its function uncertain. Between the trimmed V and J ends, which lost 0 bases and 0 bases, there was a span of 12 bases. The CDR3 is made up of 17 amino acids. As DNA, the CDR3 is TGCGCCAGCAGTCAATCGAGTCCAAGTACCTCTGGAAACACCATATATTTT. Translation gives CASSQSSPSTSGNTIYF.

The chain couples TRBV30 to TRBJ2-5; TRBD1 matches 7 bases. Per germline, CDR1 GTSNPN and CDR2 SVGIG (reference sequence). The CDR3 totals 13 residues. V was clipped by 3 bases and J by 3 bases; unmatched bases: 4. The DNA of the CDR3 is TGTGCCTGGAGCACAGGGGAAAAAGAGACCCAGTACTTC. Translating it yields CAWSTGEKETQYF.

The chain uses TRBV18 and TRBJ1-1; 10 bases agree with TRBD1. This CDR3 is built from 15 residues. J lost 3 bases, V lost 9 bases, and 10 bases had no gene match. Germline-derived CDR1 and CDR2 are KGHSH and LQKENI. Here the CDR3 reads CASAYSTGGYTEAFF. In DNA, the CDR3 is TGTGCCAGTGCCTACTCGACAGGGGGCTACACTGAAGCTTTCTTT.

The chain employs TRBV19 and TRBJ1-2, with D possibly matching TRBD1 (6 bases). CDR1 and CDR2 from the germline V gene are LNHDA and SQIVND (reference sequence). Trimming stripped 5 bases from V and 7 bases from J, with 17 bases between. The CDR3 spans 14 residues. CDR3 in DNA: TGTGCCAGTAGTCCCCTGGCGGCCAGGGGTGGCTACACCTTC. Translating gives CASSPLAARGGYTF.

V is TRBV12-5 and J is TRBJ2-3, with 10 bases aligning to TRBD2. The junction had 5 bases not matched to a gene; V was cut back by 0 bases and J by 5 bases. Germline CDR1 is LGHNT and CDR2 is FRNRAP. The CDR3 consists of 16 residues. CDR3: CASGLVLTSGQDTQYF. In DNA, the CDR3 is TGTGCTAGTGGTTTGGTATTGACTAGCGGGCAAGATACGCAGTATTTT.

The rearrangement uses TRBV6-6 and TRBJ2-7, with TRBD1 matching over 9 bases. Trimming took 2 bases from V and 3 from J; bases not matched to a gene: 5. Germline CDR1 reads MNHNY; CDR2 reads SVGAGI (reference sequence). The CDR3 is 15 residues long. This CDR3 reads CASSYVQGANYEQYF. The DNA of the CDR3 is TGTGCCAGCAGTTACGTACAGGGGGCTAACTACGAGCAGTACTTC.

The V and J genes are TRBV27 and TRBJ2-7; D remains ambiguous. This CDR3 region has 16 residues. Per the germline V gene, CDR1 is MNHEY and CDR2 is SMNVEV (reference sequence). V was shortened by 2 bases and J by 2 bases, with 16 bases between the two germline ends. The CDR3 spells CASSLKPATFAYEQYF. CDR3 DNA: TGTGCCAGCAGTTTAAAACCGGCGACTTTTGCCTACGAGCAGTACTTC.